This TCR beta chain was obtained from a study of blood T cell repertoires in COVID-19. Background on the study: There were acute and convalescent COVID-19 samples, and they came from the United States, Italy and Spain. From T cells, B-cell-depleted T cells, or PBMCs came the material, which was cDNA or gDNA.

Original processing notes: Amplification from reference gene primers served as the basis for estimated nucleated cell counts. Libraries were prepared by immunoSEQ multiplex PCR; TCRdb keeps only in-frame clonotypes and omits some of them. The V and J calls and the clone size are those of that table, but D and trimming were determined from the DNA. The sample includes under 300,000 clones, 82% of them seen just once. From germline, CDR1 is SGHRS and CDR2 YFSETQ. Germline trimming cut 3 bases from V and 4 bases from J; bases unmatched to any gene: 9. This CDR3 has 15 amino acids. The chain recombines TRBV5-1 with TRBJ2-7; the match to TRBD1 covers 8 bases. The sequence derives from a woman aged 80 or over with active or convalescent COVID-19. Sequenced sample: peripheral blood. The CDR3 nucleotides are TGCGCCAGCAGCTATGGACAGGGTCTAGGATACGAGCAGTACTTC. Its translation is CASSYGQGLGYEQYF. The complete variable domain, with remaining parts taken from reference TRBV5-1 and TRBJ2-7, reads KAGVTQTPRYLIKTRGQQVTLSCSPISGHRSVSWYQQTPGQGLQFLFEYFSETQRNKGNFPGRFSGRQFSNSRSEMNVSTLELGDSALYLCASSYGQGLGYEQYFGPGTRLTVT.